This T cell receptor beta chain comes out of a study of glioma-infiltrating T cells. Findings and caveats of the study: Above-expected tissue-blood divergence occurred in all gliomas, most in low-grade ones.

TCR alpha and beta CDR3 regions were amplified from RNA using iRepertoire nested multiplex PCR. TCRdb ran MiXCR on the multiplex PCR reads and lists one entry per CDR3 protein. The table includes 90,000 to 110,000 distinct CDR3 sequences, less than 30% detected once. In this sample, this clonotype turned up many times. Antigen: not known. Sample: glioma tissue, nonneoplastic brain tissue, or PBMCs (not recorded which). The receptor was derived from a human donor with low-grade glioma or glioblastoma, undergoing nonglioma brain surgery, or in good health (not recorded which).

For the CDR3, the DNA is TGTGCCAGCAGTCCGGGACAGGGGTACAATCAGCCCCAGCATTTT. Translation: CASSPGQGYNQPQHF. The chain combines TRBV6-1 with TRBJ1-5, with 10 bases identical to TRBD1. The length of the CDR3 is 15 residues. Germline V lookup: CDR1 MNHNS, CDR2 SASEGT. J lost 3 bases, V lost 5 bases, and 4 bases had no gene match.